The 20 T cell receptor beta chains below come from one sample, sequenced in a study of blood T cell repertoires in COVID-19. TCRdb's table, derived via immunoSEQ multiplex PCR, lists solely in-frame clones and lacks some. The sample has about 47,000 clones, roughly 89% seen once. The source material was peripheral blood. The receptors stem from an elderly man with active or convalescent COVID-19.

The chain joins TRBV7-6 to TRBJ2-5; possibly TRBD2 for D (7 bases). V dropped 4 bases and J dropped 3 bases, with 18 bases sitting between them. Germline V gives CDR1 SGHVS, CDR2 FNYEAQ. This CDR3 has 16 amino acids. The CDR3 DNA follows: TGTGCCAGCAGCTCGGGGAGGGGGATCAGGGAAGAGACCCAGTACTTC. Protein: CASSSGRGIREETQYF.

V and J are TRBV5-1 and TRBJ2-5; perhaps TRBD2 as D (5 bases). Germline CDR1 and CDR2: SGHRS and YFSETQ. V lost 0 bases to trimming and J lost 5 bases, with 14 bases between them. The CDR3 is made up of 15 amino acids. CDR3 sequence (DNA): TGCGCCAGCAGCTTGGCAGCGGTCGGTAGGGAGACCCAGTACTTC. Amino acids: CASSLAAVGRETQYF.

CDR3 region: CASSPRQGADGYTF. The CDR3 bases are TGCGCCAGCAGCCCGAGACAGGGGGCGGATGGCTACACCTTC. This chain joins TRBV5-1 and TRBJ1-2; 10 bases map to TRBD1. The CDR3 is 14 amino acids. From germline, CDR1 is SGHRS and CDR2 YFSETQ. Trimming took 4 bases from V and 6 from J; bases not matched to a gene: 6.

The rearrangement joins TRBV2 to TRBJ1-2; the D is unclear. This CDR3 spans 11 amino acids. The germline V gene encodes CDR1 SNHLY and CDR2 FYNNEI. V was clipped by 8 bases and J by 1 base, with 5 bases between them. CDR3 protein: CASLDNYGYTF. The CDR3 bases are TGTGCCAGCCTAGATAACTATGGCTACACCTTC.

In DNA form, the CDR3 reads TGCGCCAGCAGTGAGTCCACACAAGAGACCCAGTACTTC. As protein: CASSESTQETQYF. This chain uses TRBV10-2 with TRBJ2-5; D not certain. Germline V lookup: CDR1 WSHSY, CDR2 SAAADI. There are 13 residues in the CDR3. V lost 0 bases and J 2 bases, leaving 4 bases between the germline ends.

This chain uses TRBV6-4 with TRBJ2-3; D not certain. The V end lost 2 bases, the J end lost 0 bases, and 6 bases lay between the germline ends. This CDR3 is 14 amino acids long. CDR1 is MRHNA, CDR2 SNTAGT, per germline. CDR3 nucleotides: TGTGCCAGCAGTGACGGGCCAAGCACAGATACGCAGTATTTT. Translated, it gives CASSDGPSTDTQYF.

This chain joins TRBV19 and TRBJ2-1; TRBD1 matches 8 bases. The germline V gene has CDR1 LNHDA and CDR2 SQIVND (reference sequence). V lost 4 bases and J lost 8; bases outside the gene matches: 10. This CDR3 comprises 15 residues. DNA for the CDR3: TGTGCCAGTAGTACCGAAGAAGTCAGGGGGCATGAGCAGTTCTTC. Translation gives CASSTEEVRGHEQFF.

This clone has only a few counts. J is TRBJ2-2 and V is TRBV6-2 or TRBV6-3; 8 nucleotides match TRBD2. From germline, CDR1 is MNHEY and CDR2 SVGEGT. Trimming took 8 bases from V and 8 from J; bases not matched to a gene: 19. The CDR3 spans 17 residues. The chain's CDR3 is CASRPAAGGLTIGELFF. In nucleotides, the CDR3 is TGTGCCAGCCGCCCGGCTGCGGGAGGCCTCACGATTGGGGAGCTGTTTTTT.

The J gene is TRBJ2-7, the V gene TRBV6-2 or TRBV6-3; D gene unclear. The V end lost 0 bases, the J end lost 2 bases, and 8 bases lay between the germline ends. Germline V CDR1 and CDR2: MNHEY, SVGEGT. The CDR3 contains 14 residues. CDR3 region: CASSYSAVPYEQYF. CDR3 coding DNA: TGTGCCAGCAGTTACTCGGCAGTCCCCTACGAGCAGTACTTC.

The chain couples TRBV6-2 or TRBV6-3 to TRBJ1-1; no clear D. Deletions cut 2 bases from V and 7 bases from J, with 11 bases between. Germline V lookup: CDR1 MNHEY, CDR2 SVGEGT. This CDR3 region has 13 residues. The DNA for the CDR3 is TGTGCCAGCAGTTACGGCCGGGTTGGTGAAGCTTTCTTT. The encoded protein is CASSYGRVGEAFF.

The CDR3 reads CAISDGVRGTDTQYF. In DNA, the CDR3 is TGTGCCATCAGTGACGGGGTCCGCGGCACAGATACGCAGTATTTT. The rearrangement joins TRBV10-3 to TRBJ2-3; a weak D match, TRBD2 (5 bases). The CDR3 is 15 amino acids. CDR1 is ENHRY, CDR2 SYGVKD, per germline. V dropped 3 bases and J dropped 1 base, with 11 bases sitting between them.

The rearrangement links TRBV18 to TRBJ2-1; TRBD2 agrees at 10 bases. This CDR3 spans 15 amino acids. The V and J ends lost 3 bases and 3 bases, in that order; junction bases with no gene match: 2. CDR1 and CDR2 (germline): KGHSH, LQKENI. CDR3 loop: CASSPLAGDYNEQFF. The CDR3 DNA reads as TGTGCCAGCTCACCCCTAGCGGGGGACTACAATGAGCAGTTCTTC.

The chain recombines TRBV28 with TRBJ2-1, with 9 bases lining up with TRBD2. In germline, CDR1 is MDHEN, CDR2 SYDVKM. The CDR3 covers 15 residues. V shed 7 bases, J shed 6 bases, and the junction held 10 bases outside the gene matches. CDR3 nucleotides: TGTGCCAGCACCCAAGCGGGGGGTGGAATCAATGAGCAGTTCTTC. Amino acid sequence: CASTQAGGGINEQFF.

This rearrangement joins TRBV9 to TRBJ2-6, with no clear D. Trimming shortened V by 6 bases and J by 0 bases, and 22 bases separated the two germline ends. Germline assignment: CDR1 SGDLS and CDR2 YYNGEE. This CDR3 comprises 19 residues. CDR3 in amino acids: CASTHEASKPPSGANVLTF. The CDR3 DNA reads as TGTGCCAGCACCCACGAGGCTTCAAAGCCTCCCTCTGGGGCCAACGTCCTGACTTTC.

The rearrangement links TRBV5-8 to TRBJ1-6, with D perhaps matching TRBD1 (6 bases). CDR3 length equals 15 residues. Trimming shortened V by 0 bases and J by 5 bases, and 9 bases separated the two germline ends. From germline, CDR1 is SGHTS and CDR2 YDEGEE. The CDR3 DNA follows: TGTGCCAGCAGCTTGGATCACAGGGATAATTCACCCCTCCACTTT. Translation: CASSLDHRDNSPLHF.

This chain connects TRBV19 to TRBJ1-4; 7 positions match TRBD1. This CDR3 has 15 residues. CDR1 and CDR2 from the germline V gene are LNHDA and SQIVND (reference sequence). J was trimmed by 8 bases and V by 6 bases; bases with no gene match: 12. This CDR3 is CASSLTGVGMEKLFF. CDR3 DNA sequence: TGTGCCAGTAGCCTCACAGGGGTCGGAATGGAAAAACTGTTTTTT. Variable domain in full (rest from reference TRBV19 and TRBJ1-4): DGGITQSPKYLFRKEGQNVTLSCEQNLNHDAMYWYRQDPGQGLRLIYYSQIVNDFQKGDIAEGYSVSREKKESFPLTVTSAQKNPTAFYLCASSLTGVGMEKLFFGSGTQLSVL.

V gene TRBV4-3 combines with J gene TRBJ1-6; the D is unclear. The CDR3 runs to 15 residues. The germline V and J ends were trimmed by 5 bases and 7 bases, with 15 bases remaining between them. Germline V gene data show CDR1 as LGHNA and CDR2 as YSLEER. CDR3 loop: CASSLNTPSNSPLHF. CDR3 DNA: TGCGCCAGCAGCTTGAATACACCGTCGAATTCACCCCTCCACTTT.

This chain connects TRBV7-9 to TRBJ1-2; tentative D call: TRBD1 (5 bases). V lost 5 bases to trimming and J lost 4 bases, with 14 bases between them. Germline loops: CDR1 SEHNR, CDR2 FQNEAQ (reference sequence). The CDR3 has 14 residues. This CDR3 is CASSHSRTPYGYTF. The CDR3 DNA follows: TGTGCCAGCAGCCATTCCAGGACACCCTATGGCTACACCTTC.

The chain uses TRBV7-2 and TRBJ1-1; the D is unclear. CDR3 length: 14 residues. Germline-derived CDR1 and CDR2 are SGHTA and FQGNSA. V lost 5 bases and J 4 bases, leaving 14 bases between the germline ends. The CDR3 DNA sequence: TGTGCCAGCAGCACTACGAGGGATGGCACTGAAGCTTTCTTT. This encodes CASSTTRDGTEAFF.

The chain is built from TRBV24-1 and TRBJ1-2; no clear D gene. CDR1 is KGHDR, CDR2 SFDVKD, per germline. With 7 bases removed from V and 6 bases from J, the gap between germline ends came to 17 bases. The CDR3 loop spans 14 amino acids. The CDR3 here is CATRESTGRDGYTF. Here the CDR3 DNA reads TGTGCCACCAGGGAATCGACTGGAAGAGATGGCTACACCTTC.